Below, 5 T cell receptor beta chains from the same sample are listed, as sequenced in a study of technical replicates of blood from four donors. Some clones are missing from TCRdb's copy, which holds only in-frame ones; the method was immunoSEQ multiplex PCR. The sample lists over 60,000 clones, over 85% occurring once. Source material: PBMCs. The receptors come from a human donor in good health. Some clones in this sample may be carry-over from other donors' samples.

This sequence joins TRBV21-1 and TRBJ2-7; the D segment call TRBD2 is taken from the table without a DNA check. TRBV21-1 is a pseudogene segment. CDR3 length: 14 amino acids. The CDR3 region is CASMPHGRGNEQYF. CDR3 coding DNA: TGTGCCAGCATGCCTCACGGGAGAGGAAACGAGCAGTACTTC.

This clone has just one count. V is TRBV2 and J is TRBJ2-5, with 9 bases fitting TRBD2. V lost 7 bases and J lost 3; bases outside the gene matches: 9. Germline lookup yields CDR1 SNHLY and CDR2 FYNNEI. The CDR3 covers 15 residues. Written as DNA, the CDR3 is TGTGCCAGCACGGTCGCGGGAGGGCCGAAAGAGACCCAGTACTTC. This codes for CASTVAGGPKETQYF.

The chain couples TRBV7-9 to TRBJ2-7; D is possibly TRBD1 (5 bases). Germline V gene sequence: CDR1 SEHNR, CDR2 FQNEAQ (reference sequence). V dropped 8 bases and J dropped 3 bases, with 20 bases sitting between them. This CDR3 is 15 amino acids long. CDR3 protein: CASGPLDTTDYEQYF. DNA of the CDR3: TGTGCCAGCGGACCCTTGGACACGACCGACTACGAGCAGTACTTC.

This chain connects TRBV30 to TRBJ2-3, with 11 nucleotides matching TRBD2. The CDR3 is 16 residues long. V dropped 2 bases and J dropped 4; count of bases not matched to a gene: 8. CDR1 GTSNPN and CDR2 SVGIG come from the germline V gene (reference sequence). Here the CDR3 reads CAWSPEGLADADTQYF. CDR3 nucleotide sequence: TGTGCCTGGAGTCCGGAGGGACTAGCGGATGCAGATACGCAGTATTTT.

Here the CDR3 DNA reads TGTGCCAGCAGCCAAGGACTAGCGGGGGTTTACGAGCAGTACTTC. This encodes CASSQGLAGVYEQYF. V usage is TRBV4-2 and J usage is TRBJ2-7; 12 bases fit TRBD2. V lost 1 base to trimming and J lost 4 bases; unmatched junction nucleotides: 2. CDR3 length: 15 amino acids. Germline CDR1 is LGHNA and CDR2 is YNFKEQ.